This is a list of T cell receptor beta chains from one sample in a study of cytomegalovirus exposure and HLA in healthy donors. Profiled with immunoSEQ multiplex PCR; TCRdb holds only in-frame clones, not every one. The data hold about 120,000 clones, with around three quarters observed a single time. The sample taken for sequencing was PBMCs. These receptors came from a woman in her forties in good health and CMV-seropositive. CDR3s include the opening cysteine and the closing phenylalanine or tryptophan. D genes are given only for firm matches. Some rows mark clone size as missing; the rest say once, few, many or name a class of expanded clone.

J: TRBJ2-3
V: TRBV9
size: NA
D: TRBD1
DNA: TGTGCCAGCAGCGGACAGGGTTTTAGCACAGATACGCAGTATTTT
CDR3: CASSGQGFSTDTQYF

J: TRBJ1-4
V: TRBV5-1
size: NA
D: TRBD1
DNA: TGCGCCAGCAGGGGACAGGGGAGTAAGGATGAAAAACTGTTTTTT
CDR3: CASRGQGSKDEKLFF

J: TRBJ1-1
V: TRBV9
size: NA
D: NA
DNA: TGTGCCAGCAGCGTAGCTGGGCCGAACACTGAAGCTTTCTTT
CDR3: CASSVAGPNTEAFF

J: TRBJ1-2
V: TRBV19
size: once
D: TRBD1
DNA: TGTGCCAGTAGTCTGGGACAGCCGGGCTACACCTTC
CDR3: CASSLGQPGYTF

J: TRBJ1-1
V: TRBV19
size: NA
D: NA
DNA: TGTGCCAGTAGTATCCCCCAGGGTGCGACTGAAGCTTTCTTT
CDR3: CASSIPQGATEAFF

J: TRBJ2-7
V: TRBV5-1
size: NA
D: TRBD2
DNA: TGCGCCAGCAGCTTTAGCGGGAGCGACTCCGAGCAGTACTTC
CDR3: CASSFSGSDSEQYF

J: TRBJ2-2
V: TRBV6-6
size: NA
D: NA
DNA: TGTGCCAGCAGTTATGGCAGGGTCACCGGGGAGCTGTTTTTT
CDR3: CASSYGRVTGELFF

J: TRBJ1-1
V: TRBV6-5
size: NA
D: NA
DNA: TGTGCCAGCAGTTACTCAGCGGACACTGAAGCTTTCTTT
CDR3: CASSYSADTEAFF

J: TRBJ2-7
V: TRBV18
size: NA
D: NA
DNA: TGTGCCAGCTCACCTCTATCCGGACAAACTTCCTCCTACGAGCAGTACTTC
CDR3: CASSPLSGQTSSYEQYF

J: TRBJ2-7
V: TRBV5-1
size: NA
D: TRBD2
DNA: TGCGCCAGCAGCTTGAGCGGGGGGGCGTACGAGCAGTACTTC
CDR3: CASSLSGGAYEQYF

J: TRBJ2-3
V: TRBV5-4
size: NA
D: NA
DNA: TGTGCCAGCAGCAGGGACTTTCACACAGATACGCAGTATTTT
CDR3: CASSRDFHTDTQYF

J: TRBJ1-4
V: TRBV30
size: NA
D: TRBD1
DNA: TGTGCCTGGAGTCCCGGGACAGAGCCTGAAAAACTGTTTTTT
CDR3: CAWSPGTEPEKLFF

J: TRBJ1-2
V: TRBV11-2
size: NA
D: TRBD1
DNA: TGTGCCAGCAGCGTCTCCAGGGGGACTAACTATGGCTACACCTTC
CDR3: CASSVSRGTNYGYTF

J: TRBJ1-5
V: TRBV5-1
size: NA
D: TRBD1
DNA: TGCGCCAGCAGCTTGGACGGACAGGCGGTCGAGCCCCAGCATTTT
CDR3: CASSLDGQAVEPQHF

J: TRBJ2-7
V: TRBV5-4
size: NA
D: NA
DNA: TGTGCCAGCAGCCCCCCCAACCGGAGCGAGCAGTACTTC
CDR3: CASSPPNRSEQYF